This T cell receptor beta chain came from a study of breast tumors, draining lymph nodes, adjacent tissues. Study-wide findings and caveats: Tumor TCR diversity was below lymph nodes but above nontumor tissue. Tumor T cell lymph node origin was a supported hypothesis, not proven.

The CDR3 loop spans 16 amino acids. Germline-derived CDR1 and CDR2 are SGHNT and YYREEE (reference sequence). The V and J ends lost 3 bases and 6 bases respectively, with 18 bases between them. The lymph nodes were axillary draining lymph nodes from breast cancer patients. In TCRdb, the multiplex PCR reads were re-called with MiXCR into one record per CDR3 protein. The sample has about 300,000 distinct CDR3 sequences, around 30% seen once; the top ten hold under 1.2%. In its sample, this clonotype was seen many times. Antigen: not known. V gene TRBV5-4 combines with J gene TRBJ2-2; either TRBD1 or TRBD2 may fit D (5 bases each). This clonotype was sampled from a female donor with breast cancer. Some clones in this sample may be carry-over from other donors' samples. The sequenced sample consisted of axillary lymph node tissue. In DNA, the CDR3 is TGTGCCAGCAGCTATTCCGGGACCGCCAGACCCGGGGAGCTGTTTTTT. Translating gives CASSYSGTARPGELFF.